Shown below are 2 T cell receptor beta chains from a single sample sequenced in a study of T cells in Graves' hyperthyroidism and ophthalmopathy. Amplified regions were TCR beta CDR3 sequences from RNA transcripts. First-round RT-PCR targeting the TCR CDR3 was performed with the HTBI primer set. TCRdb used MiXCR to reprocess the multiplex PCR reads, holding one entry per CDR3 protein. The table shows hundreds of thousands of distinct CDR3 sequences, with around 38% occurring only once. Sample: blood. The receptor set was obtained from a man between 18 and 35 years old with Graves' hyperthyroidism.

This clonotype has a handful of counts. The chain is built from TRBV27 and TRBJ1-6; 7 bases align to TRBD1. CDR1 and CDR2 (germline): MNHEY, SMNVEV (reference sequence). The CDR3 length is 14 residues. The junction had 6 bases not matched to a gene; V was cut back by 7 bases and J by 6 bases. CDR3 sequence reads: CASNPGQTNSPLHF. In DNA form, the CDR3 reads TGTGCCAGCAACCCGGGACAGACTAATTCACCCCTCCACTTT.

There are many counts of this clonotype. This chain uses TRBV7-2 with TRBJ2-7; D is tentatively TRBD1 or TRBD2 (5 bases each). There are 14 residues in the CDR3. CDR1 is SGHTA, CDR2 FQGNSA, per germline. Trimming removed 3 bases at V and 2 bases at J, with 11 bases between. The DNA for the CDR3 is TGTGCCAGCAGCTTCCGGGACGGGGCCTACGAGCAGTACTTC. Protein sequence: CASSFRDGAYEQYF. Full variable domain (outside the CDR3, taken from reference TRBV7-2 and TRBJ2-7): GAGVSQSPSNKVTEKGKDVELRCDPISGHTALYWYRQSLGQGLEFLIYFQGNSAPDKSGLPSDRFSAERTGGSVSTLTIQRTQQEDSAVYLCASSFRDGAYEQYFGPGTRLTVT.